The 16 T cell receptor beta chains presented below share a single source sample, sequenced in a study of Graves' ophthalmopathy and Graves' hyperthyroidism. From RNA, the CDR3 regions of TCR beta chains were amplified and sequenced. First-round RT-PCR employed HTBI primers, with a second-round multiplex PCR after it. Via MiXCR, TCRdb re-called the multiplex PCR reads, giving one row per CDR3 protein. The sample includes some 1.1 million distinct CDR3 sequences, about two fifths of them seen just once. Sequences were obtained from peripheral blood or thyroid tissue (not recorded which). The receptors originated from an adult man with Graves' hyperthyroidism.

In the case of this clonotype: This may be a read error: a much more frequent sequence differs by one nucleotide. The chain employs TRBV20-1 and TRBJ1-2; TRBD1 matches 7 bases. V was clipped by 5 bases and J by 4 bases; unmatched bases: 7. This CDR3 has 13 residues. Germline CDR1 is DFQATT and CDR2 is SNEGSKA (reference sequence). CDR3 sequence reads: CSARDSKSYGYTF. In nucleotides, the CDR3 is TGCAGTGCTCGGGACAGCAAAAGCTATGGCTACACCTTC.

With respect to this clonotype: The DNA is omitted, as the CDR3 cannot be located on it reliably, and the CDR3 follows TCRdb's listing. The chain joins TRBV25-1 to TRBJ2-3. With termini counted, the CDR3 has 21 amino acids. CDR1 is MGHDK, CDR2 SYGVNS, per germline. This CDR3 reads CASSQTALGYGYTFGSGTQYF.

This clonotype was seen many times. J is TRBJ2-5 and V is TRBV7-2, with TRBD2 as a possible D gene (5 bases). The CDR3 is 17 residues long. CDR1 SGHTA and CDR2 FQGNSA come from the germline V gene. The V and J ends lost 5 bases and 1 base respectively, with 20 bases between them. CDR3 DNA: TGTGCCAGCAGCCTGAAGACGAGCGGAAGCTTCCAAGAGACCCAGTACTTC. This gives the protein CASSLKTSGSFQETQYF.

As regards this clonotype: With a much larger clone just one base away, this may be a read error. J is TRBJ1-2 and V is TRBV7-2; 7 positions agree with TRBD1. Trimming cost V 2 bases and J 5 bases; bases outside gene matches: 17. This CDR3 contains 18 residues. Germline CDR1 reads SGHTA; CDR2 reads FQGNSA. The DNA of the CDR3 is TGTGCCAGCAGCTTATCCCGGGACAGAGGCGGAAACAAATATGGCTACACCTTC. Encoded protein: CASSLSRDRGGNKYGYTF.

This chain uses TRBV29-1 with TRBJ1-4, with 7 bases aligning to TRBD1. The CDR3 runs 14 residues. V was pared by 0 bases and J by 5 bases, with 3 bases of the junction left unmatched. Germline V CDR1 and CDR2: SQVTM, ANQGSEA. The CDR3 DNA reads as TGCAGCGTTGAAGACCTGGACAGGAATGAAAAACTGTTTTTT. It encodes CSVEDLDRNEKLFF.

J is TRBJ2-6 and V is TRBV9; D remains ambiguous. Trimming shortened V by 0 bases and J by 0 bases, and 13 bases separated the two germline ends. The CDR3 covers 18 residues. CDR1 and CDR2 (germline): SGDLS, YYNGEE. The chain's CDR3 is CASSVGHGRNSGANVLTF. DNA of the CDR3: TGTGCCAGCAGCGTAGGACATGGACGGAACTCTGGGGCCAACGTCCTGACTTTC.

The rearrangement joins TRBV19 to TRBJ1-1; TRBD1 matches 12 bases. Trimming cost V 4 bases and J 8 bases; bases outside gene matches: 5. From germline, CDR1 is LNHDA and CDR2 SQIVND (reference sequence). The CDR3 runs to 14 residues. CDR3 in amino acids: CASSNSGTGGEAFF. CDR3 bases: TGTGCCAGTAGTAACTCCGGGACAGGGGGCGAAGCTTTCTTT.

The chain is built from TRBV29-1 and TRBJ1-5; 8 bases fit TRBD1. Trimming took 6 bases from V and 2 from J; bases not matched to a gene: 6. Germline V gives CDR1 SQVTM, CDR2 ANQGSEA. The length of the CDR3 is 14 residues. The CDR3 sequence is CSVQTGGGNQPQHF. DNA for the CDR3: TGCAGCGTACAAACAGGGGGTGGCAATCAGCCCCAGCATTTT.

This clonotype came up a few times. The V and J genes are TRBV20-1 and TRBJ1-2, with D possibly TRBD1 on 5 matching bases. In germline, CDR1 is DFQATT, CDR2 SNEGSKA (reference sequence). The germline V and J ends were trimmed by 2 bases and 4 bases, with 11 bases remaining between them. The CDR3 has 13 residues. CDR3 in amino acids: CSARKGFGYGYTF. CDR3 in DNA: TGCAGTGCTAGAAAGGGGTTTGGCTATGGCTACACCTTC.

J is TRBJ1-3 and V is TRBV5-6; D not certain. V was clipped by 1 base and J by 0 bases, with 14 bases between them. Germline V gives CDR1 SGHDT, CDR2 YYEEEE. The CDR3 has 17 residues. CDR3 protein: CASSLLYSGNSGNTIYF. CDR3 in DNA: TGTGCCAGCAGCTTGTTATATTCTGGCAACTCTGGAAACACCATATATTTT.

This clonotype occurred many times. The genes are TRBV19 and TRBJ1-5, with 10 bases matching TRBD1. J lost 7 bases, V lost 5 bases, and 8 bases had no gene match. Germline CDR1 LNHDA, CDR2 SQIVND (reference sequence). This CDR3 comprises 15 residues. CDR3 sequence: CASSLGTGVRQPQHF. In nucleotides, the CDR3 is TGTGCCAGTAGTCTGGGGACAGGGGTTCGGCAGCCCCAGCATTTT.

At least ten counts were recorded for this clonotype. CDR3 residues: CASTFSGANVLTF. The CDR3 nucleotides are TGTGCCAGCACCTTCTCTGGGGCCAACGTCCTGACTTTC. This sequence joins TRBV2 and TRBJ2-6; D is uncertain. Trimming left V 7 bases short and J 0 bases short, with 4 bases between. The CDR3 consists of 13 residues. CDR1 and CDR2 (germline): SNHLY, FYNNEI.

This chain joins TRBV28 and TRBJ2-7; D might be TRBD1 or TRBD2, each matching 5 bases. The V end lost 7 bases, the J end lost 2 bases, and 15 bases lay between the germline ends. The CDR3 covers 14 residues. Germline CDR1 and CDR2: MDHEN and SYDVKM. CDR3 nucleotide sequence: TGTGCCAGCACCGACGGGACCCCGACCTACGAGCAGTACTTC. Its translation is CASTDGTPTYEQYF.

V is TRBV14 and J is TRBJ2-2; no reliable D call. The CDR3 has 16 amino acids. V dropped 3 bases and J dropped 2 bases, with 13 bases sitting between them. Germline V lookup: CDR1 SGHDN, CDR2 FVKESK. The DNA of the CDR3 is TGTGCCAGCAGCCAGAGCACACAAACTAACACCGGGGAGCTGTTTTTT. It translates to CASSQSTQTNTGELFF.

This clonotype was recorded many times. CDR3 DNA sequence: TGTGCCAGAGGCGGCGGGGGGGCCTACGAGCAGTACTTC. This translates into CARGGGGAYEQYF. The V and J genes are TRBV7-7 and TRBJ2-7; 9 positions match TRBD2. The CDR3 totals 13 residues. Germline V CDR1 and CDR2: SSHAT, FNYEAQ (reference sequence). With 9 bases clipped from V and 2 bases from J, the junction kept 5 bases outside the gene matches.

This chain links TRBV19 with TRBJ1-1; 8 nucleotides align to TRBD1. Per the germline V gene, CDR1 is LNHDA and CDR2 is SQIVND (reference sequence). The CDR3 has 14 residues. J lost 6 bases, V lost 3 bases, and 6 bases had no gene match. The CDR3 is CASSMDRVKAEAFF. The CDR3 DNA is TGTGCCAGTAGTATGGACAGGGTGAAAGCTGAAGCTTTCTTT.